The clone carrying this T cell receptor (beta chain) appeared a single time. Its antigen is unidentified. This specimen belongs to a study of beta chain features in type 1 diabetes. The CDR3 runs 15 residues. The germline V gene has CDR1 MNHEY and CDR2 SVGAGI. J gave up 1 base and V 6 bases, and 6 bases lay outside the gene matches. Study-wide points: Researchers cautioned that cDNA sequencing could over-represent cells with high TCR expression. Moderate but significant shortening of TCRB CDR3s was recorded in all four CD4+ subsets from Type 1 diabetes patients.

The isolated RNA, all of it, was reverse transcribed, so expressed TCRB transcripts were what got sequenced. Repertoires were generated with immunoSEQ multiplex PCR, while TCRdb's copy carries only in-frame clones and drops some. This table has some 410,000 clones, about 14% appearing once. Sequenced input: naive CD4+ T cells from blood. The J gene is TRBJ2-3, the V gene TRBV6-5; 8 bases are a match to TRBD2. This sequence originates from a man under 40 in good health. CDR3 sequence: CASSRAGVGTDTQYF. In DNA, the CDR3 is TGTGCCAGCAGCCGAGCGGGGGTGGGCACAGATACGCAGTATTTT.